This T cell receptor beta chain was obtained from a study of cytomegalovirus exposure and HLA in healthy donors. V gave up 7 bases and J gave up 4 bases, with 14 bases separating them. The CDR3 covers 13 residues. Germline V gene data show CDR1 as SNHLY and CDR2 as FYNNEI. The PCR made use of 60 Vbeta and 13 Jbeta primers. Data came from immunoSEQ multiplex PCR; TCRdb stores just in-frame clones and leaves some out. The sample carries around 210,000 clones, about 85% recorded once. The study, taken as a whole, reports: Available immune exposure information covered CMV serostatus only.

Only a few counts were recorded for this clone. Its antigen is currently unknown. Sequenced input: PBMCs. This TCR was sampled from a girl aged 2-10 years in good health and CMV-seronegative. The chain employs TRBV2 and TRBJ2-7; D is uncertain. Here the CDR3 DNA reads TGTGCCAGCAACGTAGACATAATATACGAGCAGTACTTC. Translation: CASNVDIIYEQYF.